A single sample is the source of the 14 T cell receptor beta chains below, sequenced in a study of blood T cells in healthy people across ages. The authors ran a second PCR of roughly 6 to 12 cycles using a sample-barcoded 5' primer and a J-beta primer mix. MiXCR, applied by TCRdb to the 5' RACE reads, yields one record per CDR3 protein. Here the sample spans hundreds of thousands of distinct CDR3 sequences, 58% being singletons. Material: blood. The receptors derive from a man in his sixties in good health.

In its sample, this clonotype was seen a few times. Compared with germline, one end of the junction differs, possibly owing to a read error. This chain links TRBV29-1 with TRBJ2-2, with TRBD1 matching over 7 bases. CDR1 and CDR2 from the germline V gene are SQVTM and ANQGSEA. The CDR3 contains 14 residues. The CDR3 sequence is CSVEGDSNTGELFF. The CDR3, as DNA: TGTAGCGTTGAAGGGGACAGCAACACCGGGGAGCTGTTTTTT.

The chain combines TRBV21-1 with TRBJ2-7; TRBD1, as called in the table, went unchecked against the DNA. TRBV21-1 is noted as a pseudogene. CDR3 length equals 15 residues. In DNA, the CDR3 is TGTGCCAGCAGCCCCCGGGACAGGGGAAACCACGAGCAGTACTTC. Its protein product is CASSPRDRGNHEQYF.

The V call is TRBV6-1, the J call TRBJ1-1, with D uncertain. Trimming removed 6 bases at V and 5 bases at J, with 13 bases between. The CDR3 extends over 13 amino acids. CDR1 is MNHNS and CDR2 is SASEGT in the germline V gene. CDR3 sequence reads: CASRGPWATEAFF. In DNA form, the CDR3 reads TGTGCCAGCAGAGGTCCTTGGGCGACTGAAGCTTTCTTT.

This clonotype appeared once. The chain has TRBV2 and TRBJ2-7; TRBD1 matches 9 bases. The J call is in doubt because the DNA end fits TRBJ2-5 better. The V gene's germline CDR1 is SNHLY and CDR2 FYNNEI. The CDR3 totals 14 residues. CDR3 nucleotides: TGTGCCAGCAGACCGGGACAGGGAGAAGAGACCCAGTACTTC. Encoded protein: CASRPGQGEETQYF.

This clonotype has just one count. The chain is built from TRBV5-1 and TRBJ1-2; the match to TRBD1 covers 8 bases. V shed 4 bases, J shed 4 bases, and the junction held 6 bases outside the gene matches. CDR3 length: 14 amino acids. Germline values: CDR1 SGHRS, CDR2 YFSETQ. The CDR3 region is CASSRTQGAYGYTF. For the CDR3, the DNA is TGCGCCAGCAGCCGAACTCAGGGGGCCTATGGCTACACCTTC. Variable domain in full (rest from reference TRBV5-1 and TRBJ1-2): KAGVTQTPRYLIKTRGQQVTLSCSPISGHRSVSWYQQTPGQGLQFLFEYFSETQRNKGNFPGRFSGRQFSNSRSEMNVSTLELGDSALYLCASSRTQGAYGYTFGSGTRLTVV.

Only a few counts were recorded for this clonotype. This chain uses TRBV11-2 with TRBJ2-1, with 14 bases fitting TRBD2. Trimming cost V 5 bases and J 6 bases; bases outside gene matches: 9. CDR1 is SGHAT, CDR2 FQNNGV, per germline. The CDR3 is made up of 17 amino acids. Here the CDR3 reads CASSLGLAGAAFNEQFF. In DNA, the CDR3 is TGTGCCAGCAGCCTGGGACTAGCGGGGGCCGCTTTCAATGAGCAGTTCTTC.

The chain employs TRBV29-1 and TRBJ2-3, with 13 nucleotides matching TRBD2. The germline V gene encodes CDR1 SQVTM and CDR2 ANQGSEA. Trimming took 4 bases from V and 5 from J; bases not matched to a gene: 12. The CDR3 runs 17 residues. The CDR3 loop is CSVGGLTSGGPGDTQYF. The CDR3 DNA follows: TGCAGCGTTGGGGGGTTGACTAGCGGGGGGCCAGGAGATACGCAGTATTTT.

The rearrangement uses TRBV6-1 and TRBJ2-7; D gene ambiguous. This CDR3 region has 12 residues. Germline assignment: CDR1 MNHNS and CDR2 SASEGT. Trimming left V 8 bases short and J 1 base short, with 9 bases between. CDR3 DNA: TGTGCCAGCCTAGACGGATCCTACGAGCAGTACTTC. Its protein product is CASLDGSYEQYF.

This sequence joins TRBV7-9 and TRBJ2-5; tentative D call: TRBD1 (5 bases). The germline V and J ends were trimmed by 5 bases and 2 bases, with 12 bases remaining between them. The CDR3 has 14 residues. The germline gives CDR1 SEHNR, CDR2 FQNEAQ (reference sequence). The CDR3 nucleotides are TGTGCCAGCAGCCGAGAGAACAGGCAAGAGACCCAGTACTTC. This gives the protein CASSRENRQETQYF.

The chain has TRBV5-1 and TRBJ2-3; 9 bases line up with TRBD2. CDR1 and CDR2 (germline): SGHRS, YFSETQ. The CDR3 is made up of 15 amino acids. V shed 5 bases, J shed 2 bases, and the junction held 6 bases outside the gene matches. The CDR3 sequence is CASSVAGATTDTQYF. CDR3 DNA: TGCGCCAGCAGTGTAGCGGGGGCCACCACAGATACGCAGTATTTT.

V gene TRBV4-2 combines with J gene TRBJ2-7; 8 bases match TRBD1. The V gene's germline CDR1 is LGHNA and CDR2 YNFKEQ. The ends lost 4 bases at V and 2 bases at J; junction bases unmatched: 7. This CDR3 region has 15 residues. The CDR3 spells CASSRQTGAPYEQYF. Written as DNA, the CDR3 is TGTGCCAGCAGCCGCCAGACAGGGGCCCCCTACGAGCAGTACTTC.

In this sample, this clonotype turned up a few times. The CDR3 loop reads CASDGGGARGYTF. CDR3 nucleotides: TGTGCCAGCGACGGCGGAGGGGCGCGGGGCTACACCTTC. The chain joins TRBV9 to TRBJ1-2; D possibly corresponds to TRBD1 (5 bases). Trimming removed 7 bases at V and 8 bases at J, with 18 bases between. The CDR3 is 13 amino acids. Germline values: CDR1 SGDLS, CDR2 YYNGEE.

J is TRBJ2-3 and V is TRBV6-2 or TRBV6-3; unclear D gene. The CDR3 covers 15 residues. CDR1 MNHEY and CDR2 SVGEGT come from the germline V gene. V was cut by 4 bases and J by 9 bases, with 20 bases left in between. The DNA for the CDR3 is TGTGCCAGCAGTTTTGGCAGGTTGGAGTTAGGGACGCAGTATTTT. Its translation: CASSFGRLELGTQYF.

The J gene is TRBJ1-6, the V gene TRBV12-3 or TRBV12-4, with D tentatively TRBD1 (5 bases). V lost 5 bases and J lost 8, with 16 bases in between. This CDR3 has 15 amino acids. The CDR3 here is CASSAQGGTHSPLHF. The CDR3, as DNA: TGTGCCAGCAGTGCCCAGGGAGGGACGCATTCACCCCTCCACTTT.